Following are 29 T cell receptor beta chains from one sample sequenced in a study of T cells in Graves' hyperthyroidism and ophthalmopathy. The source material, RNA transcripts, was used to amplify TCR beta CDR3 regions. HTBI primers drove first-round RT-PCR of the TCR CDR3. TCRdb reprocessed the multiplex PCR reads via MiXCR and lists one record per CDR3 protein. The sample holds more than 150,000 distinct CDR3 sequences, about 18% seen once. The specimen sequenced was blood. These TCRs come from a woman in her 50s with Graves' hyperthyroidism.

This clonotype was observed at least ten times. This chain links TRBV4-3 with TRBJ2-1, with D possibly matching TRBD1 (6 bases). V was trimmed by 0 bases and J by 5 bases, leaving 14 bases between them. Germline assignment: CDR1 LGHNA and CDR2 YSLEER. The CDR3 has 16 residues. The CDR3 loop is CASSQEAWTVDNEQFF. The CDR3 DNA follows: TGCGCCAGCAGCCAAGAAGCCTGGACAGTCGACAATGAGCAGTTCTTC.

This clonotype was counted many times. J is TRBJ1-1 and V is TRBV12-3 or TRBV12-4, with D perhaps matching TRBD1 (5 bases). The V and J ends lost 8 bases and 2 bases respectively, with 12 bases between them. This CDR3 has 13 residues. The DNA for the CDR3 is TGTGCCAGCCGGGGGGGGACCAACACTGAAGCTTTCTTT. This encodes CASRGGTNTEAFF.

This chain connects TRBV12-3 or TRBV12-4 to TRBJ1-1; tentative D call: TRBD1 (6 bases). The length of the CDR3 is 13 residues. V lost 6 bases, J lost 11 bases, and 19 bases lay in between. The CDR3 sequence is CASRTGTSGRAFF. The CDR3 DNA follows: TGTGCCAGCAGGACCGGGACATCAGGACGGGCTTTCTTT.

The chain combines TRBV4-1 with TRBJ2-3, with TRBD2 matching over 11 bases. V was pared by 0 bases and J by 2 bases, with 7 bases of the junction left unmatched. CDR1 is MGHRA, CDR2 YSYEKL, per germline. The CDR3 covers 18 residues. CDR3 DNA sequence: TGCGCCAGCAGCCAAGAAGTAGCGGGGGGGCTCCCCACAGATACGCAGTATTTT. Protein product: CASSQEVAGGLPTDTQYF.

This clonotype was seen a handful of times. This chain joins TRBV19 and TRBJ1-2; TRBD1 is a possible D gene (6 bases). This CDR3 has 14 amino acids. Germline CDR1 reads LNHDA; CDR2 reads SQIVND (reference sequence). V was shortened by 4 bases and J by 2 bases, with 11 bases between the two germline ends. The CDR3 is CASSKGGLNYGYTF. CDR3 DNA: TGTGCCAGTAGTAAAGGGGGACTAAACTATGGCTACACCTTC.

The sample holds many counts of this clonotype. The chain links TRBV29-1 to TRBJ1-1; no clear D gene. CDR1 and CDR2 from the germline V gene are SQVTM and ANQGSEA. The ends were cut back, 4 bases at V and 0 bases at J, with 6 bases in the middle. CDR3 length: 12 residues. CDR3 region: CSVVGMNTEAFF. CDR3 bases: TGCAGCGTTGTTGGCATGAACACTGAAGCTTTCTTT. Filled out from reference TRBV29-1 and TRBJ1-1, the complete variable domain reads SAVISQKPSRDICQRGTSLTIQCQVDSQVTMMFWYRQQPGQSLTLIATANQGSEATYESGFVIDKFPISRPNLTFSTLTVSNMSPEDSSIYLCSVVGMNTEAFFGQGTRLTVV.

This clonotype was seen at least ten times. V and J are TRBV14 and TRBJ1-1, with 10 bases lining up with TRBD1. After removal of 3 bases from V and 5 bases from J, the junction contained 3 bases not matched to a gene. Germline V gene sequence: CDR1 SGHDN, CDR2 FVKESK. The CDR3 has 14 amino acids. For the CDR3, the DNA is TGTGCCAGCAGCCATCGGGACAGGGGTACTGAAGCTTTCTTT. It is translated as CASSHRDRGTEAFF.

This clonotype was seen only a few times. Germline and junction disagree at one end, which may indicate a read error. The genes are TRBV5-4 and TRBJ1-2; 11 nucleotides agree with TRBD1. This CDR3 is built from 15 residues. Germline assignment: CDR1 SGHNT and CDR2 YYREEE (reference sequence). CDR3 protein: CASSLDRGLGYGYTF. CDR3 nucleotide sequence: TGTGCCAGCAGTTTGGACAGGGGGCTTGGCTATGGCTACACCTTC.

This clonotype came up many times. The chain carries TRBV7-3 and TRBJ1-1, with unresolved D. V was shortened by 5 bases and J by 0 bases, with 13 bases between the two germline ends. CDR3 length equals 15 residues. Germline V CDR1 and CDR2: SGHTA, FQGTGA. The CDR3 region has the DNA TGTGCCAGCAGCCCTGGTATGGGTATGAACACTGAAGCTTTCTTT. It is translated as CASSPGMGMNTEAFF.

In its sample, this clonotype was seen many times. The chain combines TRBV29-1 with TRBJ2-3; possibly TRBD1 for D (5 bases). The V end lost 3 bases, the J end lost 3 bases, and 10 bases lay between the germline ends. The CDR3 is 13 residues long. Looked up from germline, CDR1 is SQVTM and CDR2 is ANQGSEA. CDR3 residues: CSVEGQRTDTQYF. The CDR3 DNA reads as TGCAGCGTTGAGGGGCAGAGAACAGATACGCAGTATTTT.

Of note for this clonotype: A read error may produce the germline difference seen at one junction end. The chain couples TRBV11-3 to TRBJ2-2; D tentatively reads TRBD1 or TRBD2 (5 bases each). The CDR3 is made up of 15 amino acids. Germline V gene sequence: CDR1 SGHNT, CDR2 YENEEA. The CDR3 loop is CASSLGGLDTGELLF. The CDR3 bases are TGTGCCAGCAGCCTAGGCGGGTTGGACACCGGGGAGCTACTTTTT.

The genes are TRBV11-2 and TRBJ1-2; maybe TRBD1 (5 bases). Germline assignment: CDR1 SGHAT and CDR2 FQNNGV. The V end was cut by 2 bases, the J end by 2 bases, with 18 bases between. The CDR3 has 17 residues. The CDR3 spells CASSLWRSGTGNYGYTF. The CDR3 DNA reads TGTGCCAGCAGCTTATGGCGAAGTGGTACAGGAAACTATGGCTACACCTTC.

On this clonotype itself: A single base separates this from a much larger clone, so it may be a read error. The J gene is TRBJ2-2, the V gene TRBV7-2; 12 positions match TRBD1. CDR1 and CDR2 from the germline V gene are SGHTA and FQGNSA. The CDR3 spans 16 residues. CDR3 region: CASSQAGTGGSGEPFF. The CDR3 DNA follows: TGTGCCAGCAGCCAAGCCGGGACAGGGGGCTCCGGGGAGCCGTTTTTT.

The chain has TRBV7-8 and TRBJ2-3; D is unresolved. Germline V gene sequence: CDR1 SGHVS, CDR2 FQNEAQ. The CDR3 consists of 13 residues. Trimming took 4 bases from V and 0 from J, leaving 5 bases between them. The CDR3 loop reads CASSSPSTDTQYF. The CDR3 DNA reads TGTGCCAGCAGCTCCCCCAGCACAGATACGCAGTATTTT.

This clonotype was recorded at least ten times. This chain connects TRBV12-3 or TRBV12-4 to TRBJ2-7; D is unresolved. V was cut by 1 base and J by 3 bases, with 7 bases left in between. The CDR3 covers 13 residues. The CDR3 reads CASSLGTFYEQYF. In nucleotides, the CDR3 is TGTGCCAGCAGTTTAGGGACCTTCTACGAGCAGTACTTC.

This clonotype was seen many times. CDR3 region: CATSDPGAGGSGELFF. Written as DNA, the CDR3 is TGTGCCACCAGTGACCCCGGGGCAGGGGGCTCCGGGGAGCTGTTTTTT. The chain has TRBV24-1 and TRBJ2-2, with 8 bases lining up with TRBD1. Germline trimming cut 4 bases from V and 6 bases from J; bases unmatched to any gene: 9. This CDR3 comprises 16 residues. CDR1 is KGHDR, CDR2 SFDVKD, per germline.

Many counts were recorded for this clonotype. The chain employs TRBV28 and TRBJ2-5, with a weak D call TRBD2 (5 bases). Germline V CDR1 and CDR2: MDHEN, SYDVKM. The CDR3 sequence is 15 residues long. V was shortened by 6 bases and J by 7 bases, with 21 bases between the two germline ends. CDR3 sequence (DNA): TGTGCCAGCAGCTCCCTAGCCCCTGCTCGGTCGACCCAGTACTTC. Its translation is CASSSLAPARSTQYF.

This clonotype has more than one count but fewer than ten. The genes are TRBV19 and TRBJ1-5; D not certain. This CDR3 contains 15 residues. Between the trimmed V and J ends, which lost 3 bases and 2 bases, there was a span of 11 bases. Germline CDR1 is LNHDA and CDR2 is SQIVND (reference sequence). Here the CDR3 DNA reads TGTGCCAGTAGTATCGGCAGCGAAGGCAATCAGCCCCAGCATTTT. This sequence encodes CASSIGSEGNQPQHF.

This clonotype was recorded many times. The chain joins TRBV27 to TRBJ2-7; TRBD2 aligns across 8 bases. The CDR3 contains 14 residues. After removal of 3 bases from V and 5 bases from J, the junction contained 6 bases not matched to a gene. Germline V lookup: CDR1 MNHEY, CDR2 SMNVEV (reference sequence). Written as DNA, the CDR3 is TGTGCCAGCAGTTTGGGGACTAGTCCTAACGAGCAGTACTTC. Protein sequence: CASSLGTSPNEQYF.

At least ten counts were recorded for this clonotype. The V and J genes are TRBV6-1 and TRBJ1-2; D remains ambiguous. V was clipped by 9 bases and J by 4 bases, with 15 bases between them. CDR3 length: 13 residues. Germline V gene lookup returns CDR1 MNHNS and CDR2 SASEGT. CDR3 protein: CASHESQSYGYTF. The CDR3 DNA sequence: TGTGCCAGTCACGAAAGCCAGTCCTATGGCTACACCTTC.

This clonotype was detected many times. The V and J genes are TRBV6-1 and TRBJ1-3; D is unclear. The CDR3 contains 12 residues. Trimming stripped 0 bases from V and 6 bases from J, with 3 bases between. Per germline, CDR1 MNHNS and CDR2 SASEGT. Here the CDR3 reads CASSEALNTIYF. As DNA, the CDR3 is TGTGCCAGCAGTGAAGCTCTAAACACCATATATTTT.

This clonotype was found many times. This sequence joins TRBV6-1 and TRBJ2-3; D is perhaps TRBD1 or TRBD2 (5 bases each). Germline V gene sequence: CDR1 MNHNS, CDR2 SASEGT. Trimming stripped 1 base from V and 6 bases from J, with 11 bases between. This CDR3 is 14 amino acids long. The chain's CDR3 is CASSEDGAGDTQYF. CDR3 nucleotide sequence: TGTGCCAGCAGTGAAGACGGGGCTGGTGATACGCAGTATTTT.

The CDR3 region is CASSSGAGGLEQFF. The CDR3 nucleotides are TGTGCCAGCAGCTCCGGAGCTGGTGGGCTTGAGCAGTTCTTC. The rearrangement uses TRBV11-1 and TRBJ2-1; no firm D call. This CDR3 spans 14 amino acids. Germline V CDR1 and CDR2: SGHAT, FQDESV (reference sequence). V was cut by 4 bases and J by 9 bases, with 16 bases left in between.

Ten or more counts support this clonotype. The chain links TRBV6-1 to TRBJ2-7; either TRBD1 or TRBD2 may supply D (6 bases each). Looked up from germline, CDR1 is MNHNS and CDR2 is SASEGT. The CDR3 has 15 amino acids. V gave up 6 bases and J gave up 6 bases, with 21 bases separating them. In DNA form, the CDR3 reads TGTGCCAGCAGCCTACTCGATACGGGGGCCTTCGAGCAGTACTTC. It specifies CASSLLDTGAFEQYF.

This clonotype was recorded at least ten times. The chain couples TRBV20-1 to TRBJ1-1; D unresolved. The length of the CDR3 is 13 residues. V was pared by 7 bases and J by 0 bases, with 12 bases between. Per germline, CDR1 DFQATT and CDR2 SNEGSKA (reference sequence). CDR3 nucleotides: TGCAGTGATGATGACATACTGAACACTGAAGCTTTCTTT. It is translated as CSDDDILNTEAFF.

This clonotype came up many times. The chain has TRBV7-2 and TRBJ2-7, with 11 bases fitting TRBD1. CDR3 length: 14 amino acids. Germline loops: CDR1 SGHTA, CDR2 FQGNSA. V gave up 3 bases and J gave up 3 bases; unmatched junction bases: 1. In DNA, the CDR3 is TGTGCCAGCAGCTTCGGGACAGGGGGCTACGAGCAGTACTTC. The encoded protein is CASSFGTGGYEQYF.

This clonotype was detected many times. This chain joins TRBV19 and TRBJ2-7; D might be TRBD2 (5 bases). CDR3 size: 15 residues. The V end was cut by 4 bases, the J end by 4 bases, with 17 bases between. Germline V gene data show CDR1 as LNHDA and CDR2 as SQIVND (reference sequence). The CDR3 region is CASSTSDWSGYEQYF. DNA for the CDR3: TGTGCCAGTAGTACTTCGGACTGGTCCGGGTACGAGCAGTACTTC.

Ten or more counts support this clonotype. The CDR3 loop reads CASSPTGPSPAFF. CDR3 bases: TGTGCCAGCTCACCAACAGGGCCAAGTCCAGCTTTCTTT. The chain combines TRBV18 with TRBJ1-1; D possibly corresponds to TRBD1 (6 bases). Trimming pared 2 bases from V and 10 bases from J, leaving 14 bases between. Germline CDR1 KGHSH, CDR2 LQKENI. This CDR3 is built from 13 residues.

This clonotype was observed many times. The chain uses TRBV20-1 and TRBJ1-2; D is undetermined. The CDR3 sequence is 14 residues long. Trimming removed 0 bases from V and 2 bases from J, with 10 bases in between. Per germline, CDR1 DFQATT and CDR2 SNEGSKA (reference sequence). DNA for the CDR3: TGCAGTGCTAGAGATAGAGGGCGGAACTATGGCTACACCTTC. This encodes CSARDRGRNYGYTF.